The source of this T cell receptor (beta chain) is a study of shared clonotypes between healthy human individuals. Study-wide context: The donor pool was made up of two women and three men aged 18 to 49. Per donor, three plates held CD4 naive cells, three held CD4 memory, two held CD8 naive and one held CD8 memory.

CDR1 and CDR2 from the germline V gene are MDHEN and SYDVKM. V lost 6 bases, J lost 6 bases, and 9 bases lay in between. The CDR3 runs to 11 residues. CD4+ cells were split into CD45RA+ naive and CD45RA-negative memory subsets. The repertoire was sequenced with immunoSEQ multiplex PCR; TCRdb's copy has only in-frame clones and lacks some. The sample carries millions of clones, just over 90% recorded once. Study outcomes and limitations: Rarefaction gave evidence that sorted-subset sequencing remained incomplete despite large depth.

Details on this clone: Its antigen is not identified.

The rearrangement links TRBV28 to TRBJ2-7; the D is unclear. The TCR sequence derives from a man aged 18 to 35 in good health. Sequenced: naive CD4+ T cells sorted from blood. Specified subset: CD45RA+ positively selected. CDR3: CASSSGLEQYF. The CDR3 DNA is TGTGCCAGCAGCTCCGGGCTCGAGCAGTACTTC.